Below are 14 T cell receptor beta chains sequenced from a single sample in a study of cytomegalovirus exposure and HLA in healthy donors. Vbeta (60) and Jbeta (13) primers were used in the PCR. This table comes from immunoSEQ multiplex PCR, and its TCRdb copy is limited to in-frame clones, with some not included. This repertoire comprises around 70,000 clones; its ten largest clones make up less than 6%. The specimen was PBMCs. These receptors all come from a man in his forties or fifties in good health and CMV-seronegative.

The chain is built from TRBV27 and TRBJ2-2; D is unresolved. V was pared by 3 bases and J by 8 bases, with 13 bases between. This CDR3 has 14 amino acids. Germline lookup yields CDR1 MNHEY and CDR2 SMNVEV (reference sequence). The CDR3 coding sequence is TGTGCCAGCAGTTTTTTCCCGCGGTTGGGGGAGCTGTTTTTT. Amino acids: CASSFFPRLGELFF.

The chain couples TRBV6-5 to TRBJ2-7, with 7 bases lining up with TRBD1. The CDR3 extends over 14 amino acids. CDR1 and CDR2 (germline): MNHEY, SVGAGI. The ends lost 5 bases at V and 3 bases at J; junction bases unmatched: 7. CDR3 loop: CASSLGQVNYEQYF. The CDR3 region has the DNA TGTGCCAGCAGTCTTGGACAGGTAAACTACGAGCAGTACTTC.

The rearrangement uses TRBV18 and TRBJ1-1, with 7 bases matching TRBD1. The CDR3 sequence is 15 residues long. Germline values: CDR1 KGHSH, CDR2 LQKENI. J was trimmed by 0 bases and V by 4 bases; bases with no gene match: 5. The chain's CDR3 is CASSRPGGLNTEAFF. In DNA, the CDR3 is TGTGCCAGCTCACGGCCAGGGGGGTTGAACACTGAAGCTTTCTTT. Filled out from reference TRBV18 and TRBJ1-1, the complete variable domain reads NAGVMQNPRHLVRRRGQEARLRCSPMKGHSHVYWYRQLPEEGLKFMVYLQKENIIDESGMPKERFSAEFPKEGPSILRIQQVVRGDSAAYFCASSRPGGLNTEAFFGQGTRLTVV.

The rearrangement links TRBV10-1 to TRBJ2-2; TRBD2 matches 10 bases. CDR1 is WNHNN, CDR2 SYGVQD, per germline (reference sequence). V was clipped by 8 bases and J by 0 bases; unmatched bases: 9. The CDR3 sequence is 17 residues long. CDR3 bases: TGCGCCAGCGGAGGAGGGAGCGGGGGGGCGAACACCGGGGAGCTGTTTTTT. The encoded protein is CASGGGSGGANTGELFF.

The CDR3 bases are TGTGCCAGCTCACCAATGGCAGGGGGCGTTGGAACTGAAGCTTTCTTT. Translated: CASSPMAGGVGTEAFF. This chain connects TRBV18 to TRBJ1-1, with 8 bases matching TRBD1. Germline V gene data show CDR1 as KGHSH and CDR2 as LQKENI. V lost 2 bases to trimming and J lost 5 bases; unmatched junction nucleotides: 10. This CDR3 is built from 16 residues.

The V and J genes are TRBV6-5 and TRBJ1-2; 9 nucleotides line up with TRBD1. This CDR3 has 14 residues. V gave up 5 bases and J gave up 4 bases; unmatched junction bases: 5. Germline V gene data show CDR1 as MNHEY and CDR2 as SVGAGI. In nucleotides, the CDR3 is TGTGCCAGCAGTCGACAGGGGGACGGCTATGGCTACACCTTC. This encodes CASSRQGDGYGYTF.

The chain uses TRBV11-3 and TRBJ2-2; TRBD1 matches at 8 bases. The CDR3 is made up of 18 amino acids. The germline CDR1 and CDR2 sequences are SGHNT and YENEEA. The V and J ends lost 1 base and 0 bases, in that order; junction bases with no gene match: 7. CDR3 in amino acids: CASSLAGQASPNTGELFF. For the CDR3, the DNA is TGTGCCAGCAGCTTAGCGGGACAGGCTTCCCCGAACACCGGGGAGCTGTTTTTT.

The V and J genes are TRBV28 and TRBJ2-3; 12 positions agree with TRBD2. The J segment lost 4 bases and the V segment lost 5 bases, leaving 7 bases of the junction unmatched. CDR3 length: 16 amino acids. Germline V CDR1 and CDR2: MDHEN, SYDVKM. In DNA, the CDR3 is TGTGCCAGCAGTCCCCCTAGCGGGAGGGCCCCAGATACGCAGTATTTT. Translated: CASSPPSGRAPDTQYF.

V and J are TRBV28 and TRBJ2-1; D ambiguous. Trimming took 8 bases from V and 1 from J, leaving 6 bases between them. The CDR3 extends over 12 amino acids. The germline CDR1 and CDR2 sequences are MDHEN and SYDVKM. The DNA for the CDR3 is TGTGCCAGCGCCGAGTCCTACAATGAGCAGTTCTTC. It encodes CASAESYNEQFF.

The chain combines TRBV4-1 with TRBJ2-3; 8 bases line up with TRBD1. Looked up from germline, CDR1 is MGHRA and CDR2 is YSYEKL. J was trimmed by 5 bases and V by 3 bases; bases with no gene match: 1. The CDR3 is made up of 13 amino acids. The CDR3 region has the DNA TGCGCCAGCAGCCAGGACAGGGTAGATACGCAGTATTTT. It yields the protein CASSQDRVDTQYF.

This CDR3 is CAISQQNSGSYEQYF. CDR3 DNA sequence: TGTGCCATCAGTCAACAGAATAGCGGGAGTTACGAGCAGTACTTC. The chain employs TRBV10-3 and TRBJ2-7; TRBD2 matches at 9 bases. The V gene's germline CDR1 is ENHRY and CDR2 SYGVKD. The CDR3 is 15 amino acids. With V trimmed by 5 bases and J by 4 bases, 9 bases remained unmatched.

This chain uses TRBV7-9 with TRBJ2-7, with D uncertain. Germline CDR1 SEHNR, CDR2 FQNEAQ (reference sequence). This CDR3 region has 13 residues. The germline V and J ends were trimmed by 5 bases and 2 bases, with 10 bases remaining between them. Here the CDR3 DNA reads TGTGCCAGCAGCACCACTCCGGCCTACGAGCAGTACTTC. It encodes CASSTTPAYEQYF.

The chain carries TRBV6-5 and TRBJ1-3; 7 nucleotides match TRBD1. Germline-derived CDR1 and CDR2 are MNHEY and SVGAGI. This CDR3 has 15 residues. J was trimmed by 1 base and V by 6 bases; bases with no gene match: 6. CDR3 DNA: TGTGCCAGCAGACTAGTACAGGGGTCTGGAAACACCATATATTTT. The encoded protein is CASRLVQGSGNTIYF.

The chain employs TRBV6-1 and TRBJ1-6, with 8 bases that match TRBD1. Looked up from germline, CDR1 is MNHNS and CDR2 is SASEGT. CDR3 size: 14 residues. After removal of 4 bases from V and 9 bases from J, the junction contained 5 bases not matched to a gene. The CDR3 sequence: CASSGGTGSSPLHF. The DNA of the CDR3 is TGTGCCAGCAGTGGGGGGACAGGCAGTTCACCCCTCCACTTT.